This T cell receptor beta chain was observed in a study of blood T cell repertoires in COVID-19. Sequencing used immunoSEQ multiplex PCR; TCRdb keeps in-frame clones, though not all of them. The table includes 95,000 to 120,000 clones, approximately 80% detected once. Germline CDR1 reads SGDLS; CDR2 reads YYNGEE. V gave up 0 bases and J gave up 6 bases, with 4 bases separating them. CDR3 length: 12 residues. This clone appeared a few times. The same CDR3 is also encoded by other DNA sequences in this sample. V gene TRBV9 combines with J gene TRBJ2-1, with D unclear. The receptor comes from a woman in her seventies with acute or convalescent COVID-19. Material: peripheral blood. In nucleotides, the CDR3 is TGTGCCAGCAGCGTAGCCGGCAATGAGCAGTTCTTC. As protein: CASSVAGNEQFF.